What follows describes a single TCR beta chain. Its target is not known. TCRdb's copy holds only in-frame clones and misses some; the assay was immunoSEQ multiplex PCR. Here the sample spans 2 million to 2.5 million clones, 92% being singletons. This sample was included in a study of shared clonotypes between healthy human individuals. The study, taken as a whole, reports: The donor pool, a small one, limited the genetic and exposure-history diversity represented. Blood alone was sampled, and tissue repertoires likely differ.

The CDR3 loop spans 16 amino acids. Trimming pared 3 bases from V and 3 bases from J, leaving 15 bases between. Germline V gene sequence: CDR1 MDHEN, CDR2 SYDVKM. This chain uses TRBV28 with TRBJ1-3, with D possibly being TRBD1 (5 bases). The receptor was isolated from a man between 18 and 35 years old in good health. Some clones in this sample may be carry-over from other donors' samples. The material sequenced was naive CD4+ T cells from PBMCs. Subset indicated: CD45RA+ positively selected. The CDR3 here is CASSLMAGIHGNTIYF. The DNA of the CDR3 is TGTGCCAGCAGTTTGATGGCAGGGATCCATGGAAACACCATATATTTT.